This is a list of T cell receptor beta chains from one sample in a study of blood T cell repertoires in COVID-19. Sequencing used immunoSEQ multiplex PCR; TCRdb keeps in-frame clones, though not all of them. Among approximately 150,000 clones, approximately 89% were seen once, and the ten largest hold 1.5% to 2%. Input material: peripheral blood. These receptors came from a human donor in a cohort sampled during active COVID-19. Both conserved end residues are part of each CDR3. The D gene is left open where the match is weak. Clone sizes are given selectively: once, few, many, or a class where the clone is expanded.

V,D,J,size,DNA,CDR3
TRBV5-1,TRBD1,TRBJ1-2,.,TGCGCCAGCAGCTCGGCAGGGGGCCTGAACTATGGCTACACCTTC,CASSSAGGLNYGYTF
TRBV10-3,.,TRBJ1-2,.,TGTGCCATCAGTGAGTCGACGGACTACTATGGCTACACCTTC,CAISESTDYYGYTF
TRBV19,TRBD1,TRBJ2-7,.,TGTGCCAGTAGTTTATTCGGGACAGGGTTATCCGAGCAGTACTTC,CASSLFGTGLSEQYF
TRBV5-1,TRBD1,TRBJ2-7,.,TGCGCCAGCAGCTTGGTGGGACAGCTAACCTACGAGCAGTACTTC,CASSLVGQLTYEQYF
TRBV11-1,.,TRBJ2-1,.,TGTGCCAGCAGCCCGGGACTCCCGAGCTCCTACAATGAGCAGTTCTTC,CASSPGLPSSYNEQFF
TRBV3-1/TRBV3-2,TRBD2,TRBJ2-7,.,TGTGCCAGCAGTCGCGGGACTAGCTACTCCTACGAGCAGTACTTC,CASSRGTSYSYEQYF
TRBV15,TRBD1,TRBJ1-5,.,TGTGCCACCAGCAGCGGACAGGGCGGCAATCAGCCCCAGCATTTT,CATSSGQGGNQPQHF
TRBV2,.,TRBJ2-2,once,TGTGCCAGCAGTGGACAAAACACCGGGGAGCTGTTTTTT,CASSGQNTGELFF
TRBV6-5,.,TRBJ1-1,.,TGTGCCAGCAGTTACCGAACACGGAACACTGAAGCTTTCTTT,CASSYRTRNTEAFF
TRBV9,TRBD2,TRBJ2-5,.,TGTGCCAGCAGCGTAGGAAGCGGGGGGGAGACCCAGTACTTC,CASSVGSGGETQYF
TRBV27,.,TRBJ2-2,.,TGTGCCAGCAGTTTTTACAGAGCGAACACCGGGGAGCTGTTTTTT,CASSFYRANTGELFF
TRBV4-1,TRBD1,TRBJ1-6,.,TGCGCCAGCAGCCAAAGCCAGGGGGCGTGGAATTCACCCCTCCACTTT,CASSQSQGAWNSPLHF
TRBV6-6,TRBD1,TRBJ2-5,.,TGTGCCAGCAGTTACTACGGGACAGGGGGCCAAGAGACCCAGTACTTC,CASSYYGTGGQETQYF
TRBV18,.,TRBJ2-3,.,TGTGCCAGCTCACCCGCCATTATATCCAGGGGTACAGATACGCAGTATTTT,CASSPAIISRGTDTQYF
TRBV2,.,TRBJ1-2,.,TGTGCCAGCAGGGAAGGGACGGGGGGCACCTATGGCTACACCTTC,CASREGTGGTYGYTF
TRBV7-9,.,TRBJ1-1,.,TGTGCCAGCAGCTTAGAACAGCAGAACACTGAAGCTTTCTTT,CASSLEQQNTEAFF
TRBV7-3,.,TRBJ2-6,.,TGTGCCAGCAGCTTAGGGTGGCGGGGGGCCAACGTCCTGACTTTC,CASSLGWRGANVLTF
TRBV7-6,TRBD2,TRBJ2-3,.,TGTGCCAGCAGCTTCCCAACTAGCGGGGGGGCCCATACGCAGTATTTT,CASSFPTSGGAHTQYF
TRBV19,.,TRBJ2-5,.,TGTGCCAGTAGTGCCCAGGGGATCCGGGGGACCCAGTACTTC,CASSAQGIRGTQYF
TRBV7-9,TRBD1,TRBJ2-7,once,TGTGCCAGCAGCTTACTCCCGGGACAGGGCTCCTACGAGCAGTACTTC,CASSLLPGQGSYEQYF
TRBV19,.,TRBJ2-2,.,TGTGCCAGTAGCTGGGGGGTTAACACCGGGGAGCTGTTTTTT,CASSWGVNTGELFF
TRBV5-4,.,TRBJ1-1,.,TGTGCCAGCAGCTTGAGAGGGGGAATGAACACTGAAGCTTTCTTT,CASSLRGGMNTEAFF
TRBV6-5,TRBD1,TRBJ2-7,.,TGTGCCAGCAGTCCCCGGGACAGAAGCTCCTACGAGCAGTACTTC,CASSPRDRSSYEQYF
TRBV7-3,TRBD2,TRBJ2-7,.,TGTGCCAGCAGCCCGTCTGGGACTAGAACCGAGCAGTACTTC,CASSPSGTRTEQYF
TRBV7-2,TRBD1,TRBJ2-2,.,TGTGCCAGCAGGCCTCCGGGACAGCTGAACACCGGGGAGCTGTTTTTT,CASRPPGQLNTGELFF
TRBV10-3,TRBD2,TRBJ2-2,many,TGTGCCACCAAGAACGGACTAGCGATGAACACCGGGGAGCTGTTTTTT,CATKNGLAMNTGELFF
TRBV13,.,TRBJ2-7,.,TGTGCCAGCAGCTCGACAGTCTACGAGCAGTACTTC,CASSSTVYEQYF
TRBV5-1,TRBD1,TRBJ1-2,.,TGCGCCAGCAGCATAGCCGGGACAGGGGGCTATGGCTACACCTTC,CASSIAGTGGYGYTF
TRBV2,TRBD2,TRBJ2-1,.,TGTGCCAGCAGAGGACTAGCGGGGGCCTCCTACAATGAGCAGTTCTTC,CASRGLAGASYNEQFF
TRBV5-4,TRBD2,TRBJ2-5,.,TGTGCCAGCAGCCCATCTAGCGGAGGGCTCGGGGAGACCCAGTACTTC,CASSPSSGGLGETQYF
TRBV4-1,.,TRBJ2-7,.,TGCGCCAGCAGCCCACTTACCTCCTACGAGCAGTACTTC,CASSPLTSYEQYF
TRBV6-6,TRBD2,TRBJ2-1,once,TGTGCCAGCAGTCTGAGGGATAGCGGGGTTGATGAGCAGTTCTTC,CASSLRDSGVDEQFF
TRBV4-1,.,TRBJ1-6,few,TGCGCCAGCAGACGAGAAAGCTCCTATAATTCACCCCTCCACTTT,CASRRESSYNSPLHF
TRBV13,.,TRBJ2-1,.,TGTGCCAGCAGGTTCAATACGGATGAGCAGTTCTTC,CASRFNTDEQFF
TRBV6-5,.,TRBJ1-3,.,TGTGCCAGCACCCGGGGGTCGAGCTCTGGAAACACCATATATTTT,CASTRGSSSGNTIYF
TRBV4-3,TRBD1,TRBJ1-6,.,TGCGCCAGCAGCCAAGAGATAAGGACAGGGGTGTCACCCCTCCACTTT,CASSQEIRTGVSPLHF
TRBV5-1,.,TRBJ1-2,.,TGCGCCAGCAGCTTGCAGGATAACTATGGCTACACCTTC,CASSLQDNYGYTF
TRBV5-4,TRBD1,TRBJ1-4,.,TGTGCCAGCAGCTCTAAGACAGGGGAAGATGAAAAACTGTTTTTT,CASSSKTGEDEKLFF
TRBV5-3,.,TRBJ2-7,.,TGTGCCAGAAGCGCGGGACTGACCTACGAGCAGTACTTC,CARSAGLTYEQYF
TRBV28,TRBD1,TRBJ2-4,.,TGTGCCAGCAGGGAACAGGGACAGGGGTTGTACATTCAGTACTTC,CASREQGQGLYIQYF